Listed here are 23 T cell receptor beta chains from one sample, sequenced in a study of post-analysis software for immune sequencing data. Notes on the study in general: When patients were compared with controls, about five TRBV segments were more frequent, TRBV5-6, TRBV5-1 and TRBV20-1 among them.

Their antigen targets remain unknown. The library was made from cDNA and included unique molecular identifiers. TCRdb re-analysed the PCR reads in MiXCR, keeping a single row per CDR3 protein. The sample consists of more than 500,000 distinct CDR3 sequences, around 34% of them appearing once. The sample comprised blood. The receptors derive from a girl aged 2-17 years with multiple sclerosis.

The rearrangement uses TRBV29-1 and TRBJ1-1; D is perhaps TRBD1 (6 bases). CDR1 is SQVTM, CDR2 ANQGSEA, per germline. Trimming took 3 bases from V and 6 from J, leaving 14 bases between them. The CDR3 is made up of 13 amino acids. CDR3 coding DNA: TGCAGCGTTGAGAACAGGGTAGGGCCTGAAGCTTTCTTT. Residues: CSVENRVGPEAFF.

The chain is built from TRBV3-1 and TRBJ1-2; no firm D call. The V gene lost 0 bases and the J gene lost 7 bases, with 15 bases spanning the gap. This CDR3 has 15 amino acids. The germline gives CDR1 LGHDT, CDR2 YNNKEL (reference sequence). DNA of the CDR3: TGTGCCAGCAGCCAAGATTTACTGACTCGCCGTGGCTACACCTTC. This translates into CASSQDLLTRRGYTF.

The genes are TRBV29-1 and TRBJ2-1; D remains ambiguous. With 7 bases removed from V and 5 bases from J, the gap between germline ends came to 15 bases. The CDR3 sequence is 13 residues long. Germline loops: CDR1 SQVTM, CDR2 ANQGSEA. CDR3 protein: CSAVVGNNNEQFF. CDR3 nucleotide sequence: TGCAGCGCCGTGGTGGGTAACAACAATGAGCAGTTCTTC.

This clonotype was found a few times. The chain carries TRBV20-1 and TRBJ2-5; 10 bases fit TRBD2. V shed 6 bases and J 3 bases; nucleotides not matched to a gene: 4. The CDR3 extends over 13 amino acids. Germline loops: CDR1 DFQATT, CDR2 SNEGSKA (reference sequence). The CDR3 coding sequence is TGCAGTGCACGGCTAGCGGGGGAAGAGACCCAGTACTTC. Its translation is CSARLAGEETQYF.

This clonotype has only a few counts. V gene TRBV5-6 combines with J gene TRBJ2-6; 8 bases fit TRBD1. V trimming: 1 base; J trimming: 3 bases; junction bases outside the gene matches: 6. Germline V CDR1 and CDR2: SGHDT, YYEEEE. The CDR3 loop spans 17 amino acids. DNA for the CDR3: TGTGCCAGCAGCTTGATGCAGGGGGCGCTTGGGGCCAACGTCCTGACTTTC. Its translation is CASSLMQGALGANVLTF.

This clonotype was seen only once. CDR3 loop: CASTPKGFSNQPQHF. The DNA for the CDR3 is TGTGCCAGCACCCCGAAAGGATTCAGCAATCAGCCCCAGCATTTT. J is TRBJ1-5 and V is TRBV12-3 or TRBV12-4; no clear D. V lost 7 bases to trimming and J lost 1 base, with 14 bases between them. The CDR3 has 15 amino acids.

This chain connects TRBV4-1 to TRBJ1-5; weak D call: TRBD1 (6 bases). CDR1 and CDR2 from the germline V gene are MGHRA and YSYEKL. The CDR3 runs to 15 residues. The ends were cut back, 1 base at V and 6 bases at J, with 13 bases in the middle. The CDR3 DNA reads as TGCGCCAGCAGCCAAGGCGACAGGACGAGTCAGCCCCAGCATTTT. This gives the protein CASSQGDRTSQPQHF.

The chain carries TRBV13 and TRBJ2-5, with 10 bases identical to TRBD2. Germline V gives CDR1 PRHDT, CDR2 FYEKMQ (reference sequence). This CDR3 has 17 amino acids. V shed 5 bases, J shed 0 bases, and the junction held 9 bases outside the gene matches. The chain's CDR3 is CASSPSSGGVNQETQYF. For the CDR3, the DNA is TGTGCCAGCAGCCCATCAAGCGGGGGGGTGAACCAAGAGACCCAGTACTTC.

V gene TRBV29-1 combines with J gene TRBJ1-2, with TRBD1 matching over 8 bases. The CDR3 runs to 12 residues. Germline loops: CDR1 SQVTM, CDR2 ANQGSEA. V gave up 4 bases and J gave up 8 bases; unmatched junction bases: 6. The CDR3 DNA is TGCAGCGTTGGAGGACAGGGCGGAGGCTACACCTTC. It translates to CSVGGQGGGYTF. The variable domain in full, with the rest retrieved from reference TRBV29-1 and TRBJ1-2, is SAVISQKPSRDICQRGTSLTIQCQVDSQVTMMFWYRQQPGQSLTLIATANQGSEATYESGFVIDKFPISRPNLTFSTLTVSNMSPEDSSIYLCSVGGQGGGYTFGSGTRLTVV.

The CDR3, as DNA: TGTGCCAGCCTAATTAGCGGGGGACCCGCGGATACGCAGTATTTT. This translates into CASLISGGPADTQYF. This chain links TRBV7-2 with TRBJ2-3; TRBD2 agrees at 9 bases. In germline, CDR1 is SGHTA, CDR2 FQGNSA. V lost 8 bases to trimming and J lost 6 bases; unmatched junction nucleotides: 12. The CDR3 length is 15 residues.

The chain joins TRBV20-1 to TRBJ2-5; perhaps TRBD2 as D (7 bases). Germline CDR1 DFQATT, CDR2 SNEGSKA (reference sequence). V was cut by 5 bases and J by 4 bases, with 17 bases left in between. The CDR3 runs 14 residues. The CDR3, as DNA: TGCAGTGCTGGGGGGGCCTCGAGGAGAGAGACCCAGTACTTC. This encodes CSAGGASRRETQYF.

The chain joins TRBV2 to TRBJ1-6, with D maybe TRBD1 (6 bases). CDR1 SNHLY and CDR2 FYNNEI come from the germline V gene. The CDR3 has 14 residues. The ends were cut back, 6 bases at V and 7 bases at J, with 13 bases in the middle. DNA of the CDR3: TGTGCCAGCAGGTCCGGGGGCAACAATTCACCCCTCCACTTT. It codes for CASRSGGNNSPLHF.

The J gene is TRBJ1-1, the V gene TRBV27; D is possibly TRBD1 (6 bases). The germline V and J ends were trimmed by 5 bases and 4 bases, with 17 bases remaining between them. CDR3 length: 15 residues. Germline lookup yields CDR1 MNHEY and CDR2 SMNVEV (reference sequence). The CDR3 spells CASSTPSRGFTEAFF. The DNA for the CDR3 is TGTGCCAGCAGTACGCCTTCCAGGGGCTTCACTGAAGCTTTCTTT.

This chain connects TRBV10-1 to TRBJ2-1; D remains ambiguous. This CDR3 has 13 amino acids. The germline V gene encodes CDR1 WNHNN and CDR2 SYGVQD (reference sequence). The V gene lost 8 bases and the J gene lost 9 bases, with 17 bases spanning the gap. The CDR3 nucleotides are TGCGCCAGCTCCCGAGGAAGTCCGGGTGAGCAGTTCTTC. Its translation is CASSRGSPGEQFF.

The chain carries TRBV20-1 and TRBJ1-6; 8 bases are a match to TRBD1. The CDR3 is 12 residues long. Germline V gene lookup returns CDR1 DFQATT and CDR2 SNEGSKA (reference sequence). The chain's CDR3 is CRQTGAGSPLHF. In DNA, the CDR3 is TGCAGGCAGACAGGGGCCGGTTCACCCCTCCACTTT.

The chain employs TRBV6-5 and TRBJ2-5; no firm D call. TRBJ2-7 explains the end of the DNA better; the J call may be wrong. This CDR3 is 13 amino acids long. CDR1 is MNHEY and CDR2 is SVGAGI in the germline V gene. CDR3 sequence reads: CASKNGNWDEQYF. For the CDR3, the DNA is TGTGCCAGCAAAAACGGTAATTGGGACGAGCAGTACTTC.

The chain links TRBV29-1 to TRBJ2-2, with D uncertain. CDR3 size: 15 residues. Germline CDR1 is SQVTM and CDR2 is ANQGSEA. Trimming removed 1 base at V and 2 bases at J, with 11 bases between. The CDR3 nucleotides are TGCAGCGTTGAAGTCGGGTCCCGAAACACCGGGGAGCTGTTTTTT. Encoded protein: CSVEVGSRNTGELFF.

This clonotype has at least ten counts. V gene TRBV12-3 or TRBV12-4 combines with J gene TRBJ2-3, with a possible D match to TRBD2 (6 bases). CDR3 length equals 15 residues. V lost 8 bases and J lost 0, with 15 bases in between. The CDR3 spells CASARAGLSTDTQYF. The CDR3 DNA follows: TGTGCCAGCGCTCGAGCGGGCCTTAGCACAGATACGCAGTATTTT.

This chain joins TRBV7-2 and TRBJ2-7, with 9 bases aligning to TRBD1. The trim removed 6 bases at V and 5 bases at J, leaving 8 bases unmatched. The length of the CDR3 is 14 residues. Germline loops: CDR1 SGHTA, CDR2 FQGNSA. This CDR3 is CASSRTGESDEQYF. The DNA of the CDR3 is TGTGCCAGCAGTCGGACAGGGGAGTCGGACGAGCAGTACTTC.

The chain is built from TRBV20-1 and TRBJ1-2, with a tentative D call TRBD1 (6 bases). Looked up from germline, CDR1 is DFQATT and CDR2 is SNEGSKA (reference sequence). Trimming cost V 4 bases and J 8 bases, with 26 bases left between them. CDR3 length: 16 amino acids. CDR3: CSANYLLQGLRGGYTF. CDR3 bases: TGCAGTGCTAACTACCTTTTACAGGGCCTGCGGGGCGGCTACACCTTC.

This clonotype was seen once. V and J are TRBV7-2 and TRBJ2-1; no clear D gene. V was cut by 1 base and J by 4 bases, with 11 bases left in between. Per germline, CDR1 SGHTA and CDR2 FQGNSA. The CDR3 runs 15 residues. The CDR3 sequence: CASSLDRQIYNEQFF. For the CDR3, the DNA is TGTGCCAGCAGCTTAGATCGGCAGATTTACAATGAGCAGTTCTTC. Full variable domain (rest looked up from reference TRBV7-2 and TRBJ2-1): GAGVSQSPSNKVTEKGKDVELRCDPISGHTALYWYRQSLGQGLEFLIYFQGNSAPDKSGLPSDRFSAERTGGSVSTLTIQRTQQEDSAVYLCASSLDRQIYNEQFFGPGTRLTVL.

Turning to this clonotype: One junction end disagrees with the germline gene, perhaps due to a read error. The V gene is TRBV6-5, the J gene TRBJ1-1; maybe TRBD1 (6 bases). Germline V gene lookup returns CDR1 MNHEY and CDR2 SVGAGI. This CDR3 spans 15 amino acids. The CDR3 nucleotides are TGTGCCAGCAGGTACTCCTTAAGGGGGGCGACTGAAGCTTTCTTT. Amino acids: CASRYSLRGATEAFF.

At least ten counts were recorded for this clonotype. The chain carries TRBV10-3 and TRBJ2-1; no definite D call. The V gene's germline CDR1 is ENHRY and CDR2 SYGVKD. There are 13 residues in the CDR3. Trimming removed 6 bases from V and 2 bases from J, with 8 bases in between. The CDR3 DNA sequence: TGTGCCATCAGAATTCCCGCCTACAATGAGCAGTTCTTC. Its translation: CAIRIPAYNEQFF.